A single TCR beta chain is shown here with its context. No antigen is known for it. Base qualities are not recorded, but no much larger clone differs from it by a single base. This sample was taken from a study of beta chain features in type 1 diabetes (dated by TCRdb to the late 2010s). Regarding the complete study: No differences in mean age, gender distribution, total cell number or subset yield were found between patients and healthy donors. A total of 100 million to 140 million sorted cells were examined across all samples, and the number of cells per subset was strongly correlated with RNA yield. In the study, recently diagnosed type 1 diabetes patients and matched healthy donors were compared on the TCRB repertoires of their sorted circulating CD4+ T cell subsets. Whereas all 30 or so donors provided naive and central memory subsets, regulatory and stem cell-like memory subsets were isolated from just 8 patients and about 8 healthy donors. Study-wide findings and limitations: Because cDNA rather than genomic DNA was sequenced, highly expressing activated cells could have been over-represented, although no difference in activation and CD3 levels was found between groups. Naive, central memory and regulatory TCRB repertoires appeared more similar among patients than among healthy donors. PCR might favor shorter templates, but patient and control samples were amplified and corrected together, so any skew would affect both groups equally. Type 1 diabetes patients showed a moderate but significant shortening of TCRB CDR3 length in all four CD4+ subsets. Only small numbers of individuals were included in the HLA sub-analyses, which left unresolved whether HLA type had any influence on TCRB rearrangement. At VDJ recombination sites, type 1 diabetes patients had fewer insertions and more deleted nucleotides, which implies abnormalities in thymic rearrangement.

The entire amount of isolated RNA was reverse transcribed using the High Capacity cDNA Reverse Transcription Kit, so the sequenced TCRB transcripts were expressed ones. Naive, central memory and regulatory T cell samples underwent deep immunoSEQ sequencing, averaging around 3.9 million total reads per sample. Sorted cells were lysed in RLT buffer and RNA was extracted with DNase-treated RNeasy Micro or Mini kits, depending on cell number. Each cell subset was processed on its own to prevent cross-contamination, while patient and healthy donor samples were processed together. The immunoSEQ multiplex PCR was used to amplify TCRB sequences from cDNA, generating 87-bp fragments that spanned the CDR3 region. The amplicons were sequenced using the Illumina HiSeq platform. Per the source publication's procedure: PCR bias was computationally corrected using synthetic template baselines, reads within Hamming distance 2 were collapsed, and singletons that could not be merged were discarded. By aligning reads against IMGT, V, D and J genes, CDR3 length, and insertions or deletions at six rearrangement sites were assigned. Within each subset, clonotype counts were normalized to sorted cell number, and only after that were true diversity and Gini coefficients computed with the tcR R package. The overlap coefficient, calculated on TCRB nucleotide sequences, was used to quantify repertoire sharing. Out-of-frame TCRB sequences from naive cells were analyzed as a proxy for the pre-selection repertoire. What TCRdb holds here is the immuneACCESS table cut down to in-frame rearrangements. Part of the clones is not present; checked against another copy, under half of the missing clones reflect an unresolved V gene, and the others are unexplained. D and trimming were read from the DNA, whereas the V and J calls and clone size are those reported in that table. The sample data list around 430,000 clones, and 30% of these were observed just once. Around 0.065% of the sample is taken by the ten largest.

Each donor gave one peripheral blood draw, around 0.12 L on average, collected into heparinised tubes. Naive, central memory, regulatory and stem cell-like memory CD4+ T cells were sorted on a BD FACSAria II using a panel including CD45RO, CCR7, CD25, CD127, CD95 and CD27. Every sorted population had a purity above 95%. PBMCs were isolated right away by Lymphoprep density gradient centrifugation and were stained directly, without culture. Samples were stained and sorted in pairs, with one healthy donor and one patient per experiment, so that batch effects were minimized. The trim is 1 base for V and 0 bases for J, with a gap of 16 bases between the germline ends. In the germline V gene (reference sequence), CDR1 corresponds to SGHAT and CDR2 to FQDESV. The CDR3 covers 18 residues, taking in both the cysteine and the phenylalanine. Only the CDR3 part of the read is kept: 54 bases, read in frame from the first base.

The TCR sequence derives from a young man in good health. In this chain, TRBV11-1 is recombined with TRBJ2-4; the D gene cannot be resolved reliably. Input material: naive CD4+ T cells from blood. Taken with the paper, the label for cell subset or site translates to: true naive CD4+ T cells. The bases are TGTGCCAGCAGCTTAGAAGGCGACCCCGGAATAGCCAAAAACATTCAGTACTTC. This sequence encodes CASSLEGDPGIAKNIQYF.